This T cell receptor (beta chain) was recorded in a study of cytomegalovirus exposure and HLA in healthy donors. Study-level points and caveats: It was reported in a later analysis that an Asian-associated ancestry cluster showed fewer N-insertions than the approximately 690-donor mean.

The CDR3 extends over 17 amino acids. The germline gives CDR1 SGHTA, CDR2 FQGTGA. As regards this clone: Its antigen is unidentified. At one boundary the junction diverges from the germline segment, which might be a read error. Different DNA sequences within this sample yield the same CDR3.

This PCR relied on a set of 60 Vbeta primers and 13 Jbeta primers. Repertoires were generated with immunoSEQ multiplex PCR, while TCRdb's copy carries only in-frame clones and drops some. This repertoire shows 90,000 to 110,000 clones, around 73% found once; its top ten account for around 7.7%. This TCR was sampled from a man aged 40-49 years in good health and CMV-seronegative. Sequencing used PBMCs. The chain uses TRBV7-3 and TRBJ1-5; possible D gene TRBD1, 5 bases. CDR3 protein: CASRKQEKHYSNQPQHF. The CDR3 DNA reads TGCGCCAGCAGAAAACAGGAGAAACACTATAGCAATCAGCCCCAGCATTTT. The full variable domain, in which reference TRBV7-3 and TRBJ1-5 provide the parts outside the CDR3, is GAGVSQTPSNKVTEKGKYVELRCDPISGHTALYWYRQSLGQGPEFLIYFQGTGAADDSGLPNDRFFAVRPEGSVSTLKIQRTERGDSAVYLCASRKQEKHYSNQPQHFGDGTRLSIL.